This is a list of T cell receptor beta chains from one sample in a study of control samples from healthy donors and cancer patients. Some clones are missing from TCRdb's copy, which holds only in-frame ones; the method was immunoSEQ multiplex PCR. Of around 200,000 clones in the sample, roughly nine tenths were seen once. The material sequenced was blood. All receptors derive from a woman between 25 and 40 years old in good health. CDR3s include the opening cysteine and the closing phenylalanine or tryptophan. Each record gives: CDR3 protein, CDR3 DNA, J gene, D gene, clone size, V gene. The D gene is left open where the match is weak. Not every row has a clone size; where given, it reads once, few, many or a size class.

CSVQGQGETQYF TGCAGCGTACAGGGACAGGGGGAGACCCAGTACTTC TRBJ2-5 TRBD1 . TRBV29-1
CASSEGGGGPDTQYF TGTGCCAGCAGTGAAGGGGGCGGGGGCCCAGATACGCAGTATTTT TRBJ2-3 . . TRBV6-1
CASSLVRDITEAFF TGCGCCAGCAGCTTGGTCAGGGATATAACTGAAGCTTTCTTT TRBJ1-1 . . TRBV5-1
CASRHPRAETQYF TGTGCCAGCAGGCACCCCAGGGCAGAGACCCAGTACTTC TRBJ2-5 . . TRBV6-5
CASSLSGRDRGSFRGGYTF TGTGCCAGCAGTTTATCGGGGCGGGACAGGGGGTCTTTTCGAGGGGGCTACACCTTC TRBJ1-2 TRBD1 . TRBV27
CASSRWTGPGYTF TGTGCCAGCAGCCGATGGACGGGCCCAGGCTACACCTTC TRBJ1-2 . . TRBV5-6
CASSLVGGYEQFF TGTGCCAGCAGCTTAGTCGGTGGCTATGAGCAGTTCTTC TRBJ2-1 . . TRBV7-2
CASSGQGTNTGELFF TGTGCCAGCAGCGGACAGGGAACGAACACCGGGGAGCTGTTTTTT TRBJ2-2 TRBD1 . TRBV7-3
CASSYRGGNTEAFF TGTGCCAGCAGCTACAGGGGGGGGAACACTGAAGCTTTCTTT TRBJ1-1 TRBD1 . TRBV11-2
CASSLVAGGAGEQYF TGCGCCAGCAGCTTGGTGGCAGGGGGCGCGGGAGAGCAGTACTTC TRBJ2-7 TRBD1 . TRBV5-1
CASSWDRGIYEQYF TGTGCCAGCAGTTGGGACAGGGGAATCTACGAGCAGTACTTC TRBJ2-7 TRBD1 . TRBV6-1
CASGLDSGTDTQYF TGTGCTAGTGGTTTGGACAGCGGCACAGATACGCAGTATTTT TRBJ2-3 . once TRBV12-5
CASRSTDREMYGYTF TGTGCCAGCAGATCCACGGACAGGGAGATGTATGGCTACACCTTC TRBJ1-2 TRBD1 . TRBV28
CASIRGLGSTEAFF TGTGCCAGCATCAGGGGGCTGGGGAGCACTGAAGCTTTCTTT TRBJ1-1 TRBD1 . TRBV6-6
CASSQASRETQYF TGTGCCAGCAGTCAAGCGTCTCGAGAGACCCAGTACTTC TRBJ2-5 . . TRBV6-2/TRBV6-3
CAWSLDAAYGYTF TGTGCCTGGAGTCTCGACGCTGCCTATGGCTACACCTTC TRBJ1-2 . . TRBV30
CASSFGAEVGNTIYF TGTGCCAGCAGCTTCGGGGCAGAGGTTGGAAACACCATATATTTT TRBJ1-3 . . TRBV5-8
CASSLLAGGSYEQYF TGTGCCAGCAGTTTACTAGCGGGAGGCTCCTACGAGCAGTACTTC TRBJ2-7 TRBD2 . TRBV27
CAISEWTEAFF TGTGCCATCAGTGAGTGGACTGAAGCTTTCTTT TRBJ1-1 . once TRBV10-3
CASSHGQGYGYTF TGTGCCAGCAGCCACGGACAGGGATATGGCTACACCTTC TRBJ1-2 TRBD1 once TRBV6-2/TRBV6-3
CASSDSSSYNEQFF TGTGCCAGCAGTGACTCGAGTTCCTACAATGAGCAGTTCTTC TRBJ2-1 . . TRBV6-4
CASSSTGAYGYTF TGCGCCAGTAGCTCGACAGGGGCCTATGGCTACACCTTC TRBJ1-2 TRBD1 . TRBV5-1
CASSPGGFEQFF TGTGCCAGCTCACCAGGGGGTTTTGAGCAGTTCTTC TRBJ2-1 . . TRBV18
CASSDRGGNTEAFF TGCGCCAGCAGCGACAGGGGAGGGAACACTGAAGCTTTCTTT TRBJ1-1 TRBD1 . TRBV10-2
CASSMGPGLNTEAFF TGTGCCAGTAGTATGGGTCCAGGGTTGAACACTGAAGCTTTCTTT TRBJ1-1 . . TRBV19
CASSLPGDIQYF TGTGCCAGCTCACTACCGGGGGACATTCAGTACTTC TRBJ2-4 . . TRBV18
CASSQENYGYTF TGCGCCAGCAGCCAGGAGAACTATGGCTACACCTTC TRBJ1-2 . . TRBV4-1
CASGAGAYEQYF TGCGCCAGCGGGGCAGGAGCCTACGAGCAGTACTTC TRBJ2-7 . . TRBV10-2
CVSSSSGRGEQYF TGTGTCAGCAGTTCCAGCGGGAGGGGGGAGCAGTACTTC TRBJ2-7 TRBD2 . TRBV6-2/TRBV6-3
CASSDLAGGYNEQFF TGTGCCAGCAGTGACCTAGCGGGAGGTTACAATGAGCAGTTCTTC TRBJ2-1 TRBD2 . TRBV6-4
CASSLRYRGYNEQFF TGTGCCAGCAGCTTAAGATACAGGGGGTACAATGAGCAGTTCTTC TRBJ2-1 TRBD1 once TRBV7-8
CASSAEAGAHYEQYF TGTGCCAGCAGTGCCGAAGCGGGGGCCCACTACGAGCAGTACTTC TRBJ2-7 TRBD2 few TRBV6-4
CASSQRGGAGYTF TGCGCCAGCAGTCAAAGGGGGGGGGCTGGCTACACCTTC TRBJ1-2 . once TRBV23-1
CASSPGTGEDNSPLHF TGCGCCAGCAGCCCTGGGACAGGGGAAGACAATTCACCCCTCCACTTT TRBJ1-6 TRBD1 . TRBV5-1
CASRRQGKGNTIYF TGTGCCAGCAGACGACAGGGGAAAGGAAACACCATATATTTT TRBJ1-3 TRBD1 . TRBV28
CASSEGQGDTGELFF TGTGCCAGCAGTGAAGGACAGGGCGACACCGGGGAGCTGTTTTTT TRBJ2-2 TRBD1 . TRBV6-4
CASSLGGGGADTQYF TGTGCCAGCAGCTTAGGGGGGGGAGGGGCAGATACGCAGTATTTT TRBJ2-3 TRBD2 . TRBV7-2
CASSELSGRGAKNIQYF TGTGCCAGCAGTGAACTGAGCGGGAGGGGAGCCAAAAACATTCAGTACTTC TRBJ2-4 TRBD2 . TRBV2
CASSTPITGGAETQYF TGTGCCAGTAGTACCCCAATAACAGGGGGCGCGGAGACCCAGTACTTC TRBJ2-5 TRBD1 . TRBV19
CASTIHRNTEAFF TGTGCCAGCACCATTCACCGGAACACTGAAGCTTTCTTT TRBJ1-1 . . TRBV12-3/TRBV12-4
CASSLAGTGSFGYTF TGTGCCAGCAGCTTAGCGGGGACAGGTTCTTTCGGCTACACCTTC TRBJ1-2 TRBD1 once TRBV11-2